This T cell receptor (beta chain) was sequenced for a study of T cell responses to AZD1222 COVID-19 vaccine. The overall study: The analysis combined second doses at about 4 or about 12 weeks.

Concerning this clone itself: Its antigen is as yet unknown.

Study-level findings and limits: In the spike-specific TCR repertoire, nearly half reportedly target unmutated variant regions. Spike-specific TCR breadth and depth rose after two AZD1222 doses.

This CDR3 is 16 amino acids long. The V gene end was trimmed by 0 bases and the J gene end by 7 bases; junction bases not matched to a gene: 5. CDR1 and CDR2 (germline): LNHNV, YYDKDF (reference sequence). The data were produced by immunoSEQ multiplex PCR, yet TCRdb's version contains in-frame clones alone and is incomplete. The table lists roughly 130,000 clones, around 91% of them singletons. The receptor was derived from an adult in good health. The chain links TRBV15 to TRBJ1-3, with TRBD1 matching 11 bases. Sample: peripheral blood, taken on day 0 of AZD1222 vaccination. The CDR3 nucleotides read TGTGCCACCAGCAGAGATCGCGGGACAGGGGGGAACACCATATATTTT. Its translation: CATSRDRGTGGNTIYF.